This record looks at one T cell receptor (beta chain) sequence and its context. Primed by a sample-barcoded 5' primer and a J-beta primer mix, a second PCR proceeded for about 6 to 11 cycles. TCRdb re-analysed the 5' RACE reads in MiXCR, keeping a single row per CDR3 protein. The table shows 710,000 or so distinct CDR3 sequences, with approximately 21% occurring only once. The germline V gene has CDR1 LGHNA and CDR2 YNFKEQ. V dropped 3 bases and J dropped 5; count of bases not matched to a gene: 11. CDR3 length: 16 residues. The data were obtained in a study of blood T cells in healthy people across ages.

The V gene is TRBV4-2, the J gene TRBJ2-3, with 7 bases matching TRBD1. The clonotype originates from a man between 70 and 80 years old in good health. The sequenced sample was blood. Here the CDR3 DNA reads TGTGCCAGCAGCCAGGATACAGGGGTGGGTCGAGATACGCAGTATTTT. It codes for CASSQDTGVGRDTQYF.